A single sample is the source of the 2 T cell receptor beta chains below, sequenced in a study of cytomegalovirus exposure and HLA in healthy donors (dated 2017 in TCRdb). The method behind the library was the immunoSEQ multiplex PCR assay. A mixture of 60 forward primers for TCR Vbeta segments and 13 reverse primers for TCR Jbeta segments was used in the multiplex PCR. TCRdb limited this immuneACCESS table to in-frame rearrangements with V and J called. A share of clones is missing; checked studies link under half to unresolved V genes, and the rest is unexplained. Within this sample are 90,000 to 140,000 clones, with under 85% of them counted one time only. Over 2% of the sample is in the top ten clones. Sample: PBMCs. These receptors all stem from a man aged 25 to 40 in good health and CMV-seronegative.

V gene TRBV7-9 combines with J gene TRBJ2-1; 13 bases fit TRBD2. Germline CDR1 reads SEHNR; CDR2 reads FQNEAQ (reference sequence). V lost 5 bases, J lost 3 bases, and 13 bases stayed unmatched. This CDR3 comprises 19 residues. Here the CDR3 DNA reads TGTGCCAGCAGCCCCCCCTTTCGACTAGCGGGAGGCCTCTACAATGAGCAGTTCTTC. It translates to CASSPPFRLAGGLYNEQFF. Variable domain in full (rest from reference TRBV7-9 and TRBJ2-1): DTGVSQNPRHKITKRGQNVTFRCDPISEHNRLYWYRQTLGQGPEFLTYFQNEAQLEKSRLLSDRFSAERPKGSFSTLEIQRTEQGDSAMYLCASSPPFRLAGGLYNEQFFGPGTRLTVL.

This clone came up a few times. The V call is TRBV6-1, the J call TRBJ2-6, with D uncertain. V dropped 3 bases and J dropped 0 bases, with 3 bases sitting between them. Germline V gene lookup returns CDR1 MNHNS and CDR2 SASEGT. CDR3 length: 14 residues. The CDR3 region is CASSDNSGANVLTF. In nucleotides, the CDR3 is TGTGCCAGCAGTGACAACTCTGGGGCCAACGTCCTGACTTTC.